The next 13 T cell receptor beta chains were all read from a single sample in a study of control samples from healthy donors and cancer patients. Assay used: immunoSEQ multiplex PCR; TCRdb lists only in-frame clones, some missing. This table has more than 85,000 clones, about 90% appearing once. The specimen sequenced was blood. Receptors originate from a woman younger than 35 in good health.

This rearrangement joins TRBV25-1 to TRBJ1-1; D is unclear. V lost 2 bases to trimming and J lost 1 base, with 2 bases between them. CDR1 MGHDK and CDR2 SYGVNS come from the germline V gene. The CDR3 has 12 amino acids. CDR3 sequence: CASSEPNTEAFF. The CDR3 DNA reads TGTGCCAGCAGTGAACCGAACACTGAAGCTTTCTTT.

J is TRBJ2-7 and V is TRBV7-2, with a weak D call TRBD1 (8 bases). This CDR3 has 16 residues. Germline CDR1 SGHTA, CDR2 FQGNSA. V lost 7 bases and J 0 bases, leaving 19 bases between the germline ends. The CDR3 sequence is CASNYWGGTGSYEQYF. In DNA form, the CDR3 reads TGTGCCAGCAACTATTGGGGGGGGACAGGCTCCTACGAGCAGTACTTC.

The chain couples TRBV18 to TRBJ2-7; D unclear. The CDR3 spans 15 residues. The germline V gene has CDR1 KGHSH and CDR2 LQKENI. V shed 3 bases and J shed 2 bases, with 14 bases lying between them. This CDR3 is CASSPAIRTPYEQYF. CDR3 sequence (DNA): TGTGCCAGCTCACCCGCTATACGGACCCCCTACGAGCAGTACTTC.

The J gene is TRBJ1-1, the V gene TRBV27; D might be TRBD1 (6 bases). Trimming took off 6 bases at V and 0 bases at J, with 17 bases between the two ends. The CDR3 has 16 residues. Germline CDR1 and CDR2: MNHEY and SMNVEV (reference sequence). Written as DNA, the CDR3 is TGTGCCAGCAGACCTACAGGGCCAATGATGAACACTGAAGCTTTCTTT. Residues: CASRPTGPMMNTEAFF.

This sequence joins TRBV9 and TRBJ2-1; TRBD2 aligns across 9 bases. The germline gives CDR1 SGDLS, CDR2 YYNGEE. The V and J ends lost 0 bases and 8 bases, in that order; junction bases with no gene match: 9. The CDR3 extends over 16 amino acids. CDR3: CASSVVPSGMSDEQFF. CDR3 nucleotide sequence: TGTGCCAGCAGCGTAGTCCCTAGCGGGATGTCGGATGAGCAGTTCTTC.

The rearrangement links TRBV27 to TRBJ1-2; D possibly corresponds to TRBD1 (5 bases). CDR3 length: 13 residues. Looked up from germline, CDR1 is MNHEY and CDR2 is SMNVEV (reference sequence). Deletions cut 5 bases from V and 4 bases from J, with 11 bases between. The CDR3 region has the DNA TGTGCCAGCAGTCTGGGGCGCGGCTATGGCTACACCTTC. It yields the protein CASSLGRGYGYTF.

The chain combines TRBV2 with TRBJ2-2; D call uncertain. V shed 7 bases and J shed 3 bases, with 6 bases lying between them. In germline, CDR1 is SNHLY, CDR2 FYNNEI. The CDR3 loop spans 12 amino acids. CDR3 sequence (DNA): TGTGCCAGCAATAGAGACACCGGGGAGCTGTTTTTT. It yields the protein CASNRDTGELFF.

The J gene is TRBJ1-1, the V gene TRBV5-1, with unresolved D. Germline CDR1 is SGHRS and CDR2 is YFSETQ. The CDR3 loop spans 14 amino acids. V lost 2 bases, J lost 4 bases, and 12 bases lay in between. As DNA, the CDR3 is TGCGCCAGCAGCTTCCCGGGTAGGGTCACTGAAGCTTTCTTT. Protein sequence: CASSFPGRVTEAFF.

The V gene is TRBV11-2, the J gene TRBJ2-7, with D maybe TRBD2 (5 bases). V lost 2 bases and J 3 bases, leaving 8 bases between the germline ends. CDR1 SGHAT and CDR2 FQNNGV come from the germline V gene. This CDR3 is 13 amino acids long. CDR3 loop: CASSLNGNYEQYF. In nucleotides, the CDR3 is TGTGCCAGCAGCTTAAACGGGAACTACGAGCAGTACTTC.

The chain has TRBV2 and TRBJ2-7; 13 bases match TRBD2. Germline loops: CDR1 SNHLY, CDR2 FYNNEI. The ends lost 5 bases at V and 3 bases at J; junction bases unmatched: 10. CDR3 length: 17 residues. The CDR3 protein is CASSPITSGRAGYEQYF. The CDR3 DNA is TGTGCCAGCAGTCCAATTACTAGCGGGAGGGCCGGCTACGAGCAGTACTTC.

The V and J genes are TRBV7-6 and TRBJ1-2; the D gene is possibly TRBD1 (6 bases). In germline, CDR1 is SGHVS, CDR2 FNYEAQ. The CDR3 totals 16 residues. V dropped 4 bases and J dropped 4 bases, with 19 bases sitting between them. For the CDR3, the DNA is TGTGCCAGCAGCTCACGCCTACAGGGAGAGAGCTATGGCTACACCTTC. Protein: CASSSRLQGESYGYTF.

V gene TRBV3-1 (or the pseudogene TRBV3-2) combines with J gene TRBJ1-2; D ambiguous. Trimming took 0 bases from V and 9 from J, leaving 11 bases between them. The CDR3 loop spans 13 amino acids. Germline V lookup: CDR1 LGHDT, CDR2 YNNKEL (reference sequence). Here the CDR3 reads CASSQDRWGSYTF. The CDR3 DNA reads TGTGCCAGCAGCCAAGATCGTTGGGGAAGCTACACCTTC.

The rearrangement links TRBV3-1 (or the pseudogene TRBV3-2) to TRBJ1-2; D is uncertain. The germline V and J ends were trimmed by 0 bases and 10 bases, with 6 bases remaining between them. The CDR3 is 11 residues long. Germline CDR1 reads LGHDT; CDR2 reads YNNKEL (reference sequence). DNA for the CDR3: TGTGCCAGCAGCCAAGATCGGGACTACACCTTC. Encoded protein: CASSQDRDYTF.